Listed below are T cell receptor beta chains from one sample, sequenced in a study of PD-L1 blockade in urothelial cancer. The method was immunoSEQ multiplex PCR; TCRdb's version includes in-frame clones alone and lacks a portion of them. The sample lists under 55,000 clones, about 88% occurring once. Sequences were derived from PBMCs, sampled around atezolizumab (anti-PD-L1) treatment. The source is a donor aged 40 or over with urothelial cancer. CDR3s include the opening cysteine and the closing phenylalanine or tryptophan. A D gene is named only where the DNA matches it firmly. A row's size may be missing; if present it is once, few, many or a size class.

>.|TRBD2|TRBV6-4|TRBJ2-3
CASSDPSTSESTDTQYF
TGTGCCAGCAGTGACCCATCAACTAGCGAAAGCACAGATACGCAGTATTTT
>once|.|TRBV7-2|TRBJ1-5
CASSLVAGGGNQPQHF
TGTGCCAGCAGCTTAGTGGCGGGAGGAGGCAATCAGCCCCAGCATTTT
>.|.|TRBV18|TRBJ2-1
CASSLQGSGEQFF
TGTGCCAGCTCACTCCAGGGATCGGGTGAGCAGTTCTTC
>.|TRBD1|TRBV6-5|TRBJ1-1
CASGDRANTEAFF
TGTGCCAGCGGGGACAGGGCGAACACTGAAGCTTTCTTT
>.|TRBD2|TRBV7-3|TRBJ2-1
CASSLRTSGSQTGEQFF
TGTGCCAGCAGCTTAAGGACTAGCGGGAGCCAGACCGGTGAGCAGTTCTTC
>.|TRBD1|TRBV5-6|TRBJ1-3
CASSFGRGGNTIYF
TGTGCCAGCAGCTTCGGCAGGGGGGGAAACACCATATATTTT
>.|.|TRBV2|TRBJ1-5
CASSEALRSNQPQHF
TGTGCCAGCAGTGAAGCGCTGCGGAGCAATCAGCCCCAGCATTTT
>.|.|TRBV6-1|TRBJ2-7
CASTGPPGRYEQYF
TGTGCCAGCACGGGTCCCCCCGGTCGGTACGAGCAGTACTTC
>.|.|TRBV30|TRBJ1-5
CAWSRGSNQPQHF
TGTGCCTGGAGCCGGGGGAGCAATCAGCCCCAGCATTTT
>.|.|TRBV28|TRBJ2-3
CASSWRGTDTQYF
TGTGCCAGCAGTTGGCGGGGCACAGATACGCAGTATTTT
>.|TRBD2|TRBV5-6|TRBJ2-7
CASSLAAGTSGRRSYEQYF
TGTGCCAGCAGCTTGGCAGCGGGGACTAGCGGGAGGAGGTCCTACGAGCAGTACTTC
>.|TRBD1|TRBV18|TRBJ2-1
CASSPLGGGNEQFF
TGTGCCAGCTCACCGTTAGGGGGCGGGAATGAGCAGTTCTTC
>.|TRBD1|TRBV18|TRBJ2-3
CASSPGTGGSTDTQYF
TGTGCCAGCTCACCCGGGACAGGAGGTAGCACAGATACGCAGTATTTT
>once|TRBD1|TRBV18|TRBJ1-5
CASSPGTGTNQPQHF
TGTGCCAGCTCACCCGGGACAGGGACCAATCAGCCCCAGCATTTT
>few|.|TRBV11-1|TRBJ2-2
CASSPRVGSSGELFF
TGTGCCAGCAGCCCCCGGGTCGGGAGTTCCGGGGAGCTGTTTTTT
>.|.|TRBV12-5|TRBJ1-1
CASGLSGADTEAFF
TGTGCTAGTGGTTTGTCAGGGGCTGACACTGAAGCTTTCTTT
>.|TRBD2|TRBV11-3|TRBJ2-1
CASSTPTSGRFNEQFF
TGTGCCAGCAGCACCCCGACTAGCGGGAGGTTCAATGAGCAGTTCTTC
>once|.|TRBV9|TRBJ1-1
CASSAGIGAEAFF
TGTGCCAGCAGCGCGGGTATAGGGGCTGAAGCTTTCTTT
>.|TRBD2|TRBV7-3|TRBJ2-1
CASSPLAGGYNEQFF
TGTGCCAGCAGCCCCCTAGCGGGAGGCTACAATGAGCAGTTCTTC
>once|TRBD1|TRBV19|TRBJ1-1
CASSGQGGTEAFF
TGTGCCAGTAGCGGACAGGGGGGGACTGAAGCTTTCTTT
>.|TRBD2|TRBV28|TRBJ2-1
CASSLWREGAGEQFF
TGTGCCAGCAGTTTATGGCGGGAGGGGGCGGGTGAGCAGTTCTTC
>.|TRBD2|TRBV7-9|TRBJ2-1
CASSHPTSGPYNEQFF
TGTGCCAGCAGCCACCCGACTAGCGGGCCCTACAATGAGCAGTTCTTC
>.|.|TRBV6-1|TRBJ2-7
CASSEGGYEQYF
TGTGCCAGCAGTGAAGGCGGCTACGAGCAGTACTTC
>.|.|TRBV10-3|TRBJ2-1
CAISDGESSYNEQFF
TGTGCCATCAGTGATGGGGAGAGCTCCTACAATGAGCAGTTCTTC
>few|TRBD2|TRBV7-6|TRBJ2-3
CASSLVLGGNTQYF
TGTGCCAGCAGCTTAGTGTTGGGGGGGAATACGCAGTATTTT
>.|.|TRBV7-9|TRBJ2-7
CASSVSGNYDEQYF
TGTGCCAGCAGCGTTTCCGGGAACTACGACGAGCAGTACTTC
>.|TRBD2|TRBV7-3|TRBJ2-7
CASRPPREGPYEQYF
TGTGCCAGCAGGCCCCCGCGGGAGGGCCCCTACGAGCAGTACTTC
>.|.|TRBV19|TRBJ2-2
CASSTRTGNTGELFF
TGTGCCAGTAGTACTCGGACTGGGAACACCGGGGAGCTGTTTTTT
>.|.|TRBV11-2|TRBJ1-2
CASSTDSRPRYGYTF
TGTGCCAGCAGCACGGACAGTCGTCCTCGCTATGGCTACACCTTC
>.|.|TRBV27|TRBJ2-7
CASTTIPIGGKQYF
TGTGCCAGCACCACTATCCCCATAGGTGGAAAGCAGTACTTC
>.|TRBD1|TRBV6-5|TRBJ1-5
CASSPDRGLKPQHF
TGTGCCAGCAGTCCTGACAGGGGGCTTAAGCCCCAGCATTTT
>.|TRBD2|TRBV7-7|TRBJ2-1
CASSRQGLVPYNEQFF
TGTGCTAGCAGCCGACAAGGACTAGTCCCCTACAATGAGCAGTTCTTC
>.|TRBD2|TRBV6-1|TRBJ2-1
CASSPGGKYNEQFF
TGTGCCAGCAGCCCGGGGGGTAAATACAATGAGCAGTTCTTC
>.|TRBD2|TRBV27|TRBJ2-7
CASSQLAGGLGQYF
TGTGCCAGCAGCCAACTAGCGGGAGGGCTGGGACAGTACTTC
>.|TRBD1|TRBV7-6|TRBJ2-7
CASSLGGGQGPYEQYF
TGTGCCAGCAGCTTAGGCGGGGGACAGGGCCCTTACGAGCAGTACTTC
>.|.|TRBV9|TRBJ1-1
CASSVGVGANTEAFF
TGTGCCAGCAGCGTAGGGGTAGGGGCGAACACTGAAGCTTTCTTT
>.|TRBD1|TRBV19|TRBJ2-6
CASSPPDRGLGANVLTF
TGTGCCAGTAGTCCCCCGGACAGGGGGCTTGGGGCCAACGTCCTGACTTTC
>.|TRBD1|TRBV2|TRBJ1-2
CATMDRAYGYTF
TGTGCCACCATGGACAGGGCCTATGGCTACACCTTC
>.|TRBD2|TRBV14|TRBJ2-3
CASSQDIRASGRGRTDTQYF
TGTGCCAGCAGCCAAGATATAAGGGCTAGCGGGAGAGGGAGGACAGATACGCAGTATTTT
>.|.|TRBV7-9|TRBJ2-7
CASSRSASYEQYF
TGTGCCAGCAGCCGGAGCGCCTCCTACGAGCAGTACTTC
>.|TRBD2|TRBV25-1|TRBJ2-1
CASGPGGSGSYEQFF
TGTGCCAGCGGCCCCGGTGGTAGCGGGAGCTATGAGCAGTTCTTC
>.|TRBD2|TRBV5-5|TRBJ2-5
CASSPPWRGSGETQYF
TGTGCCAGCAGTCCCCCGTGGCGCGGGAGTGGAGAGACCCAGTACTTC
>.|TRBD2|TRBV11-2|TRBJ2-5
CASSTGLAVETQYF
TGTGCCAGCAGCACCGGACTAGCGGTTGAGACCCAGTACTTC
>.|TRBD2|TRBV5-1|TRBJ2-3
CASSPGGVGDTQYF
TGCGCCAGCAGCCCCGGGGGGGTTGGGGATACGCAGTATTTT
>.|TRBD1|TRBV28|TRBJ1-2
CASGQQGGGYTF
TGTGCCAGCGGCCAACAGGGGGGGGGCTACACCTTC
>.|.|TRBV28|TRBJ2-7
CASDPQGRPIYEQYF
TGTGCCAGCGATCCCCAGGGTAGGCCTATCTACGAGCAGTACTTC
>.|.|TRBV30|TRBJ1-1
CAWRFRENTEAFF
TGTGCCTGGAGATTTCGGGAGAACACTGAAGCTTTCTTT
>.|TRBD1|TRBV4-3|TRBJ2-7
CASSQALGTGQLYEQYF
TGCGCCAGCAGCCAAGCCCTGGGGACGGGACAGCTCTACGAGCAGTACTTC
>.|TRBD1|TRBV6-6|TRBJ2-3
CASTDRGDTQYF
TGTGCCAGCACTGACAGGGGGGATACGCAGTATTTT
>.|.|TRBV4-2|TRBJ2-1
CASSQGGGASSYNEQFF
TGTGCCAGCAGCCAAGGGGGCGGGGCGAGCTCCTACAATGAGCAGTTCTTC
>.|.|TRBV28|TRBJ1-5
CASSLQGQPQHF
TGTGCCAGCAGCCTCCAGGGCCAGCCCCAGCATTTT
>once|TRBD2|TRBV5-1|TRBJ2-1
CASQQREGPYEQFF
TGCGCCAGTCAGCAGCGGGAGGGCCCCTATGAGCAGTTCTTC
>.|.|TRBV6-5|TRBJ2-7
CASSPPGRAAQYF
TGTGCCAGCAGCCCCCCCGGGCGGGCGGCGCAGTACTTC
>.|.|TRBV7-9|TRBJ1-1
CASSTNTGYAEAFF
TGTGCCAGCAGCACAAACACAGGTTACGCTGAAGCTTTCTTT